Each of the 29 T cell receptor beta chains below was sequenced from the same sample in a study of regulatory T cells in long-lasting Graves disease. iRepertoire HTBI primers and Arm-PCR of CDR3 regions built TCR beta libraries. TCRdb recomputed calls from the multiplex PCR reads with MiXCR, one row per CDR3 protein. The sample comprises about 440,000 distinct CDR3 sequences, around 15% of which are singletons, and about 23% rests with the top ten. As for time point: newly diagnosed GD, antithyroid drugs for less than 3 months. Following extraction of RNA from PBMCs, that RNA was used to make the TCR library. The same specimen was also included in a second study, on T cells in Graves' hyperthyroidism and ophthalmopathy.

Here the sequenced sample was peripheral blood mononuclear cells (PBMCs), taken at new diagnosis, from a patient treated with antithyroid drugs. These receptor sequences come from a young woman with Graves disease.

This clonotype was counted many times. The chain combines TRBV11-2 with TRBJ2-1; D call uncertain. CDR1 is SGHAT, CDR2 FQNNGV, per germline. The V end lost 0 bases, the J end lost 9 bases, and 12 bases lay between the germline ends. CDR3 length: 14 residues. The CDR3 sequence is CASSLDRSKSEQFF. The CDR3 DNA reads as TGTGCCAGCAGCTTAGATAGATCTAAGAGTGAGCAGTTCTTC.

The sample holds many counts of this clonotype. The chain uses TRBV6-2 or TRBV6-3 and TRBJ2-1; possible D gene TRBD2, 7 bases. This CDR3 has 16 amino acids. Germline V gives CDR1 MNHEY, CDR2 SVGEGT. Trimming shortened V by 7 bases and J by 10 bases, and 26 bases separated the two germline ends. The CDR3 protein is CASTQGGARPTIEQFF. The DNA for the CDR3 is TGTGCCAGCACCCAAGGGGGGGCCAGGCCCACAATCGAGCAGTTCTTC.

This clonotype appeared many times. The chain couples TRBV28 to TRBJ2-5, with 8 positions matching TRBD1. Unmatched junction bases numbered 12, after V lost 5 bases and J lost 4 bases. The germline V gene encodes CDR1 MDHEN and CDR2 SYDVKM. The CDR3 runs to 16 residues. CDR3 sequence: CASSTRTGSSGETQYF. CDR3 sequence (DNA): TGTGCCAGCAGTACACGGACAGGGTCGTCGGGAGAGACCCAGTACTTC.

This clonotype was recorded a few times. V gene TRBV18 combines with J gene TRBJ1-4; D is undetermined. V dropped 2 bases and J dropped 7 bases, with 14 bases sitting between them. CDR3 length: 15 residues. From germline, CDR1 is KGHSH and CDR2 LQKENI. The CDR3 reads CASSPGAGEGEKLFF. CDR3 nucleotides: TGTGCCAGCTCACCAGGCGCAGGTGAGGGTGAAAAACTGTTTTTT.

The table lists this clonotype with many counts. V usage is TRBV20-1 and J usage is TRBJ1-5; D is undetermined. The V end was cut by 7 bases, the J end by 7 bases, with 14 bases between. The CDR3 runs to 12 residues. Germline assignment: CDR1 DFQATT and CDR2 SNEGSKA (reference sequence). This chain's CDR3 is CSVRKVGQPQHF. The CDR3 DNA sequence: TGCAGTGTTCGAAAAGTAGGGCAGCCCCAGCATTTT.

This clonotype was observed a few times. The chain uses TRBV6-5 and TRBJ2-7; D call uncertain. CDR1 and CDR2 from the germline V gene are MNHEY and SVGAGI. Trimming stripped 2 bases from V and 3 bases from J, with 11 bases between. This CDR3 spans 14 amino acids. CDR3 region: CASSYAEWVYEQYF. The DNA of the CDR3 is TGTGCCAGCAGTTACGCGGAATGGGTCTACGAGCAGTACTTC.

Remarks on this clonotype: A read error may explain this, as a much larger clone is one base away. The chain is built from TRBV30 and TRBJ2-3; D is perhaps TRBD1 (5 bases). CDR3 length equals 15 residues. Germline loops: CDR1 GTSNPN, CDR2 SVGIG (reference sequence). V was pared by 0 bases and J by 8 bases, with 18 bases between. CDR3 loop: CAWSVLGRPRGTQYF. The CDR3 DNA sequence: TGTGCCTGGAGTGTATTGGGCAGGCCAAGGGGTACGCAGTATTTT.

This clonotype was detected many times. The chain uses TRBV20-1 and TRBJ2-5, with 8 bases aligning to TRBD2. After removal of 0 bases from V and 5 bases from J, the junction contained 5 bases not matched to a gene. This CDR3 is 14 amino acids long. CDR1 DFQATT and CDR2 SNEGSKA come from the germline V gene (reference sequence). CDR3 coding DNA: TGCAGTGCTAGAGAGCGGGAGGCCGGGGAGACCCAGTACTTC. It is translated as CSAREREAGETQYF.

This clonotype was seen many times. The V and J genes are TRBV2 and TRBJ1-2; no reliable D call. V lost 7 bases and J lost 7, with 13 bases in between. Germline loops: CDR1 SNHLY, CDR2 FYNNEI. This CDR3 region has 12 residues. CDR3 bases: TGTGCCAGCACGACTGGGTTCTCTGGCTACACCTTC. Its protein is CASTTGFSGYTF. Based on the CDR3 plus reference TRBV2 and TRBJ1-2, the full variable domain is EPEVTQTPSHQVTQMGQEVILRCVPISNHLYFYWYRQILGQKVEFLVSFYNNEISEKSEIFDDQFSVERPDGSNFTLKIRSTKLEDSAMYFCASTTGFSGYTFGSGTRLTVV.

This clonotype occurred a few times. This chain connects TRBV13 to TRBJ2-7; 9 bases are a match to TRBD1. The germline V gene encodes CDR1 PRHDT and CDR2 FYEKMQ (reference sequence). The CDR3 is 17 amino acids. Losses at the gene ends were 4 bases for V and 5 bases for J; bases not matched to a gene: 15. The CDR3 reads CASSSPLQTGGMNEQYF. DNA for the CDR3: TGTGCCAGCAGCTCCCCCCTACAGACAGGGGGTATGAACGAGCAGTACTTC.

This clonotype has at least ten counts. The chain combines TRBV2 with TRBJ2-3, with D possibly being TRBD2 (5 bases). V was cut by 6 bases and J by 0 bases, with 13 bases left in between. CDR3 size: 15 residues. Germline V gene sequence: CDR1 SNHLY, CDR2 FYNNEI. The CDR3 DNA follows: TGTGCCAGCAGAAGGACTTCCTATAGCACAGATACGCAGTATTTT. Residues: CASRRTSYSTDTQYF.

The V gene is TRBV7-2, the J gene TRBJ1-5, with D possibly matching TRBD1 (6 bases). Germline CDR1 is SGHTA and CDR2 is FQGNSA. Trimming removed 1 base at V and 6 bases at J, with 13 bases between. CDR3 length: 15 residues. The CDR3 DNA reads as TGTGCCAGCAGCTTAGTGGGGGCAGGTGGTCAGCCCCAGCATTTT. As protein: CASSLVGAGGQPQHF.

In its sample, this clonotype was seen a few times. This chain links TRBV2 with TRBJ2-1; TRBD2 matches 12 bases. The CDR3 runs to 17 residues. The V gene's germline CDR1 is SNHLY and CDR2 FYNNEI. V was clipped by 3 bases and J by 8 bases; unmatched bases: 11. CDR3 region: CASSERTSGKGRDEQFF. DNA for the CDR3: TGTGCCAGCAGTGAGAGGACTAGCGGGAAGGGTCGGGATGAGCAGTTCTTC.

The sample holds many counts of this clonotype. This chain connects TRBV12-3 or TRBV12-4 to TRBJ2-2; TRBD1 or TRBD2 may be the D gene (5 bases each). The ends were cut back, 6 bases at V and 8 bases at J, with 13 bases in the middle. The CDR3 sequence is 13 residues long. CDR3 sequence reads: CASSPLGVGELFF. The CDR3 coding sequence is TGTGCCAGCAGCCCACTAGGGGTGGGGGAGCTGTTTTTT.

This clonotype occurred many times. The V call is TRBV5-1, the J call TRBJ1-1, with D unclear. CDR1 SGHRS and CDR2 YFSETQ come from the germline V gene. The CDR3 has 14 residues. V lost 0 bases to trimming and J lost 0 bases, with 6 bases between them. The CDR3: CASSLVEMNTEAFF. The CDR3 DNA follows: TGCGCCAGCAGCTTGGTTGAAATGAACACTGAAGCTTTCTTT. The variable domain in full, completed from reference TRBV5-1 and TRBJ1-1, reads KAGVTQTPRYLIKTRGQQVTLSCSPISGHRSVSWYQQTPGQGLQFLFEYFSETQRNKGNFPGRFSGRQFSNSRSEMNVSTLELGDSALYLCASSLVEMNTEAFFGQGTRLTVV.

This clonotype occurred a few times. This sequence joins TRBV7-3 and TRBJ2-1; 10 bases map to TRBD1. J lost 8 bases, V lost 9 bases, and 19 bases had no gene match. Germline values: CDR1 SGHTA, CDR2 FQGTGA. The CDR3 is made up of 17 amino acids. The CDR3 here is CARPSPWGTGAGDEQFF. The CDR3 nucleotides read TGTGCCAGACCCAGCCCTTGGGGGACAGGGGCGGGGGATGAGCAGTTCTTC.

This chain uses TRBV10-3 with TRBJ2-7, with 7 bases aligning to TRBD2. Per germline, CDR1 ENHRY and CDR2 SYGVKD. The length of the CDR3 is 14 residues. V shed 5 bases, J shed 1 base, and the junction held 5 bases outside the gene matches. CDR3 in amino acids: CAISSPSGSYEQYF. CDR3 sequence (DNA): TGTGCCATCAGTTCACCTAGCGGTTCCTACGAGCAGTACTTC.

In this sample, this clonotype turned up a few times. The J gene is TRBJ2-1, the V gene TRBV9; possible D gene TRBD1, 6 bases. This CDR3 has 14 amino acids. Germline loops: CDR1 SGDLS, CDR2 YYNGEE. V shed 0 bases and J shed 12 bases, with 16 bases lying between them. CDR3 nucleotide sequence: TGTGCCAGCAGCGTAGACCTCCGGGACAACGGGCAGTTCTTC. This translates into CASSVDLRDNGQFF.

The rearrangement uses TRBV5-1 and TRBJ2-2; 7 positions agree with TRBD2. The CDR3 runs to 16 residues. V lost 4 bases to trimming and J lost 5 bases; unmatched junction nucleotides: 11. In germline, CDR1 is SGHRS, CDR2 YFSETQ. The CDR3 spells CASSGTGLGFTGELFF. CDR3 nucleotide sequence: TGCGCCAGCAGCGGAACTGGACTAGGGTTTACCGGGGAGCTGTTTTTT. Full variable domain (outside the CDR3, taken from reference TRBV5-1 and TRBJ2-2): KAGVTQTPRYLIKTRGQQVTLSCSPISGHRSVSWYQQTPGQGLQFLFEYFSETQRNKGNFPGRFSGRQFSNSRSEMNVSTLELGDSALYLCASSGTGLGFTGELFFGEGSRLTVL.

J is TRBJ2-2 and V is TRBV24-1; 7 bases match TRBD2. The CDR3 contains 14 residues. The germline V gene encodes CDR1 KGHDR and CDR2 SFDVKD. V lost 9 bases and J lost 4; bases outside the gene matches: 7. In nucleotides, the CDR3 is TGTGCCACCGGTGCGGGAGTGTTCACCGGGGAGCTGTTTTTT. This translates into CATGAGVFTGELFF.

The chain has TRBV10-3 and TRBJ2-3; TRBD2 matches at 10 bases. Near its end, the DNA agrees better with TRBJ2-5, so the J call may be wrong. Germline assignment: CDR1 ENHRY and CDR2 SYGVKD. The CDR3 has 12 residues. The CDR3 sequence: CATSSGSETQYF. DNA of the CDR3: TGTGCCACGTCTAGCGGGAGTGAGACCCAGTACTTC.

This clonotype occurred many times. The rearrangement uses TRBV12-3 or TRBV12-4 and TRBJ2-5; D is unclear. Trimming left V 6 bases short and J 1 base short, with 12 bases between. This CDR3 spans 14 amino acids. CDR3 amino acids: CASSFSGRQETQYF. CDR3 coding DNA: TGTGCCAGCAGCTTCTCGGGCCGCCAAGAGACCCAGTACTTC.

This clonotype was found many times. The rearrangement joins TRBV20-1 to TRBJ2-3; no definite D call. The CDR3 spans 12 residues. V shed 4 bases and J shed 2 bases, with 7 bases lying between them. Germline V lookup: CDR1 DFQATT, CDR2 SNEGSKA (reference sequence). The CDR3 sequence: CSAKGLTDTQYF. The CDR3, as DNA: TGCAGTGCTAAGGGTCTCACAGATACGCAGTATTTT.

V and J are TRBV29-1 and TRBJ1-2; D gene uncertain. CDR1 is SQVTM, CDR2 ANQGSEA, per germline. Between the trimmed V and J ends, which lost 4 bases and 5 bases, there was a span of 20 bases. This CDR3 has 15 residues. As DNA, the CDR3 is TGCAGCGTTGTACCACCCCATTGGGGTGGATATGGCTACACCTTC. Its translation: CSVVPPHWGGYGYTF.

This clonotype has just a few counts. This chain links TRBV6-1 with TRBJ1-2; no firm D call. There are 13 residues in the CDR3. Germline V lookup: CDR1 MNHNS, CDR2 SASEGT. Between the trimmed V and J ends, which lost 6 bases and 6 bases, there was a span of 14 bases. The CDR3: CASSPFGVDGYTF. DNA for the CDR3: TGTGCCAGCAGCCCGTTTGGGGTAGATGGCTACACCTTC.

This clonotype was counted ten times or more. V gene TRBV6-1 combines with J gene TRBJ2-3; D perhaps matches TRBD2 (5 bases). This CDR3 spans 13 amino acids. The ends were cut back, 2 bases at V and 6 bases at J, with 9 bases in the middle. Germline V CDR1 and CDR2: MNHNS, SASEGT. CDR3 coding DNA: TGTGCCAGCAGTGAATGGCAGCGGGATACGCAGTATTTT. This translates into CASSEWQRDTQYF.

This clonotype came up many times. V gene TRBV6-2 or TRBV6-3 combines with J gene TRBJ2-3, with TRBD1 as a possible D gene (6 bases). Per the germline V gene, CDR1 is MNHEY and CDR2 is SVGEGT. This CDR3 has 18 residues. With 5 bases removed from V and 2 bases from J, the gap between germline ends came to 23 bases. The CDR3 reads CASSERGWGQGYTDTQYF. The CDR3 region has the DNA TGTGCCAGCAGTGAAAGGGGATGGGGGCAGGGCTACACAGATACGCAGTATTTT.

The rearrangement links TRBV28 to TRBJ1-5, with a possible D match to TRBD1 (5 bases). Trimming shortened V by 2 bases and J by 6 bases, and 8 bases separated the two germline ends. CDR1 MDHEN and CDR2 SYDVKM come from the germline V gene. This CDR3 is 13 amino acids long. The CDR3 sequence: CASSLGAVQPQHF. CDR3 DNA sequence: TGTGCCAGCAGTTTAGGGGCGGTTCAGCCCCAGCATTTT.

This clonotype was seen more than once but under ten times. Written as DNA, the CDR3 is TGTGCCAGCAGCTTGACAGGGGGCGCAGACTATGGCTACACCTTC. This codes for CASSLTGGADYGYTF. The V and J genes are TRBV28 and TRBJ1-2; TRBD1 matches at 10 bases. Trimming removed 6 bases from V and 3 bases from J; junction bases left unmatched: 7. The CDR3 spans 15 residues. Germline V gene lookup returns CDR1 MDHEN and CDR2 SYDVKM.